This TCR beta chain was identified in a study of T cells expressing NK-cell markers. Study overall: CD3+CD56+NKG2C+, CD3+CD56+NKG2C- and CD3+CD56-NKG2C+ T cells, once sorted, supplied the TCR beta repertoires. Study-level results: These same clonotypes (in a few donors) also led the CD3+CD56-NKG2C+ fraction.

With regard to this clonotype: The target antigen is unknown.

TCRdb reanalyzed the 5' RACE reads, giving one entry per CDR3 protein sequence and no DNA. Across 440,000 or so distinct CDR3 sequences, the top ten clones capture 6% to 8% of the sample. CDR3 length equals 14 residues. The V gene's germline CDR1 is DFQATT and CDR2 SNEGSKA (reference sequence). Sequencing was carried out using blood T cells: a sorted CD56 or NKG2C T cell subset, CD4+ or CD8+ T cells, or bulk PBMC T cells (not recorded which). The J gene is TRBJ2-1, the V gene TRBV20-1; the TCRdb D gene call, TRBD2, has no DNA to confirm it. The receptor comes from a woman aged 18-70 years in good health. This CDR3 reads CSASLAYGPDEQFF.